The 18 T cell receptor beta chains below were found in one sample sequenced in a study of blood T cell repertoires in COVID-19. Method: immunoSEQ multiplex PCR; TCRdb's copy keeps in-frame clones and lacks some. The table records 120,000 to 150,000 clones, about four fifths of them present only once. Input material: peripheral blood. These receptor sequences come from a human donor with acute or convalescent COVID-19. The donor label of this sample is uncertain.

The gene calls are TRBV10-3 and TRBJ1-1, with 11 bases fitting TRBD1. Germline assignment: CDR1 ENHRY and CDR2 SYGVKD. The V gene end was trimmed by 11 bases and the J gene end by 4 bases; junction bases not matched to a gene: 6. The CDR3 has 13 residues. CDR3 nucleotide sequence: TGTGCCTCCGGACAGGGGGCAGGCACTGAAGCTTTCTTT. This encodes CASGQGAGTEAFF.

The V and J genes are TRBV2 and TRBJ1-6, with TRBD1 matching over 11 bases. CDR3 length: 16 amino acids. V gave up 8 bases and J gave up 8 bases; unmatched junction bases: 11. Germline V gene lookup returns CDR1 SNHLY and CDR2 FYNNEI. CDR3 loop: CASASRGTGGHSPLHF. Written as DNA, the CDR3 is TGTGCCAGCGCCTCGAGGGGGACAGGGGGACATTCACCCCTCCACTTT.

The chain has TRBV12-3 or TRBV12-4 and TRBJ1-1; D is uncertain. The CDR3 extends over 12 amino acids. V lost 5 bases, J lost 10 bases, and 14 bases lay in between. DNA for the CDR3: TGTGCCAGCAGTCCGACGACAAGTCTAGCTTTCTTT. This gives the protein CASSPTTSLAFF.

The chain joins TRBV7-6 to TRBJ1-1, with D tentatively TRBD1 (5 bases). Germline CDR1 and CDR2: SGHVS and FNYEAQ. Trimming shortened V by 2 bases and J by 1 base, and 17 bases separated the two germline ends. The CDR3 extends over 17 amino acids. CDR3 loop: CASSLFPGRAGNTEAFF. DNA of the CDR3: TGTGCCAGCAGCTTATTCCCAGGGAGGGCGGGGAACACTGAAGCTTTCTTT.

The rearrangement joins TRBV9 to TRBJ2-3; D unresolved. Germline CDR1 and CDR2: SGDLS and YYNGEE. The CDR3 loop spans 12 amino acids. The V and J ends lost 3 bases and 3 bases respectively, with 5 bases between them. The CDR3 protein is CASSALTDTQYF. For the CDR3, the DNA is TGTGCCAGCAGCGCCCTAACAGATACGCAGTATTTT. Full variable domain (rest looked up from reference TRBV9 and TRBJ2-3): DSGVTQTPKHLITATGQRVTLRCSPRSGDLSVYWYQQSLDQGLQFLIQYYNGEERAKGNILERFSAQQFPDLHSELNLSSLELGDSALYFCASSALTDTQYFGPGTRLTVL.

The rearrangement uses TRBV5-6 and TRBJ2-1; 7 bases match TRBD2. The germline V gene encodes CDR1 SGHDT and CDR2 YYEEEE. V lost 3 bases, J lost 1 base, and 4 bases stayed unmatched. This CDR3 contains 15 residues. The CDR3 DNA reads TGTGCCAGCAGCTATCCGGGGGGTTCCTACAATGAGCAGTTCTTC. Translation: CASSYPGGSYNEQFF.

This clone was recorded once. The genes are TRBV2 and TRBJ1-1; D gene unclear. Germline CDR1 SNHLY, CDR2 FYNNEI. The CDR3 length is 11 residues. The V end was cut by 4 bases, the J end by 5 bases, with 5 bases between. The CDR3 sequence is CASSGGTEAFF. The CDR3 DNA follows: TGTGCCAGCAGTGGAGGGACTGAAGCTTTCTTT.

The V call is TRBV19, the J call TRBJ1-5; no clear D. Trimming left V 3 bases short and J 3 bases short, with 6 bases between. This CDR3 contains 13 residues. The V gene's germline CDR1 is LNHDA and CDR2 SQIVND (reference sequence). The CDR3 sequence is CASSMRYNQPQHF. CDR3 coding DNA: TGTGCCAGTAGTATGCGGTACAATCAGCCCCAGCATTTT.

This chain connects TRBV6-5 to TRBJ1-2; 9 bases are a match to TRBD1. The CDR3 length is 14 residues. Looked up from germline, CDR1 is MNHEY and CDR2 is SVGAGI. J gave up 7 bases and V 4 bases, and 7 bases lay outside the gene matches. CDR3: CASSFAGQGPGYTF. CDR3 in DNA: TGTGCCAGCAGTTTTGCGGGACAGGGTCCTGGCTACACCTTC.

This chain connects TRBV21-1 to TRBJ2-7; the listed D gene, TRBD1, was not tested against the DNA. TRBV21-1 is annotated as a pseudogene. The CDR3 covers 17 residues. Here the CDR3 reads CASSKARDRGDSYEQYF. The CDR3 region has the DNA TGTGCCAGCAGCAAAGCAAGGGACAGGGGCGATTCCTACGAGCAGTACTTC.

The chain links TRBV4-1 to TRBJ2-3; 7 bases line up with TRBD1. The CDR3 is made up of 17 amino acids. V shed 0 bases, J shed 4 bases, and the junction held 10 bases outside the gene matches. The germline V gene encodes CDR1 MGHRA and CDR2 YSYEKL. The CDR3 DNA is TGCGCCAGCAGCCAAGACCCTCCTTCGACAGGGCCAGATACGCAGTATTTT. Residues: CASSQDPPSTGPDTQYF.

The CDR3 coding sequence is TGTGCCAGCAGCTTCTCAGGGGGAACTGAAGCTTTCTTT. Translating it yields CASSFSGGTEAFF. The chain links TRBV11-2 to TRBJ1-1, with 7 bases that match TRBD1. Germline values: CDR1 SGHAT, CDR2 FQNNGV. Trimming cost V 3 bases and J 5 bases; bases outside gene matches: 3. The CDR3 contains 13 residues.

V is TRBV19 and J is TRBJ1-1; 9 bases line up with TRBD1. Trimming removed 7 bases from V and 0 bases from J; junction bases left unmatched: 6. The V gene's germline CDR1 is LNHDA and CDR2 SQIVND (reference sequence). The CDR3 extends over 15 amino acids. The DNA for the CDR3 is TGTGCCAGTAAAGGGACAGGGACCTTGAACACTGAAGCTTTCTTT. Its protein is CASKGTGTLNTEAFF.

V is TRBV6-5 and J is TRBJ2-2; D is undetermined. The CDR3 loop spans 13 amino acids. The germline V gene encodes CDR1 MNHEY and CDR2 SVGAGI. V lost 7 bases and J lost 2, with 8 bases in between. The CDR3 here is CASKPLNTGELFF. For the CDR3, the DNA is TGTGCCAGCAAGCCCCTCAACACCGGGGAGCTGTTTTTT.

The chain joins TRBV30 to TRBJ1-6, with D hard to call. Germline CDR1 reads GTSNPN; CDR2 reads SVGIG (reference sequence). Trimming removed 5 bases from V and 3 bases from J, with 20 bases in between. The CDR3 runs to 17 residues. CDR3 in amino acids: CAWRSTLVLDYNSPLHF. The DNA for the CDR3 is TGTGCCTGGCGCTCTACCTTGGTACTCGACTATAATTCACCCCTCCACTTT.

This clone showed up just a few times. The gene calls are TRBV4-1 and TRBJ1-2; D is undetermined. CDR3 length: 14 amino acids. Trimming left V 4 bases short and J 4 bases short, with 13 bases between. Germline V CDR1 and CDR2: MGHRA, YSYEKL. CDR3 region: CASSPERAPYGYTF. The DNA of the CDR3 is TGCGCCAGCAGCCCGGAGAGGGCTCCCTATGGCTACACCTTC.

This clone was found once. CDR3 in amino acids: CASSQEWRVKDTEAFF. The CDR3 bases are TGCGCCAGCAGCCAAGAATGGCGGGTCAAGGACACTGAAGCTTTCTTT. The chain links TRBV4-1 to TRBJ1-1; D is uncertain. Trimming took off 0 bases at V and 3 bases at J, with 14 bases between the two ends. Per germline, CDR1 MGHRA and CDR2 YSYEKL. The CDR3 totals 16 residues.

The chain links TRBV9 to TRBJ1-2, with no clear D. Between the trimmed V and J ends, which lost 3 bases and 6 bases, there was a span of 18 bases. CDR1 and CDR2 (germline): SGDLS, YYNGEE. The CDR3 runs 15 residues. CDR3 DNA: TGTGCCAGCAGCGCAACTAGTTCCCCCAGCCATGGCTACACCTTC. Amino acids: CASSATSSPSHGYTF.